A single sample is the source of the 16 T cell receptor beta chains below, sequenced in a study of cytomegalovirus exposure and HLA in healthy donors. In the PCR, 60 Vbeta and 13 Jbeta primers were used. The assay was immunoSEQ multiplex PCR, and TCRdb's table has in-frame clones only and misses some. The sample contains 84,000 or so clones, under 85% of which appear only once. Sequencing used PBMCs. These receptors were taken from a man aged 25-45 years in good health and CMV-seronegative.

The CDR3 sequence is CASSYIGGTSGGSGYNEQFF. In DNA form, the CDR3 reads TGTGCCAGCAGCTACATTGGAGGGACTAGCGGGGGTTCGGGCTACAATGAGCAGTTCTTC. This chain uses TRBV5-8 with TRBJ2-1, with 14 nucleotides matching TRBD2. The ends lost 3 bases at V and 3 bases at J; junction bases unmatched: 14. The CDR3 spans 20 residues. Germline lookup yields CDR1 SGHTS and CDR2 YDEGEE.

With regard to this clone: The identical CDR3 is also encoded by other nucleotide sequences in the sample. The chain is built from TRBV29-1 and TRBJ1-1; no reliable D call. This CDR3 has 11 amino acids. The V end was cut by 3 bases, the J end by 1 base, with 3 bases between. Germline values: CDR1 SQVTM, CDR2 ANQGSEA. This CDR3 reads CSVEANTEAFF. The CDR3, as DNA: TGCAGCGTTGAGGCGAACACTGAAGCTTTCTTT.

The V gene is TRBV20-1, the J gene TRBJ1-4; D uncertain. Trimming took 3 bases from V and 4 from J, leaving 3 bases between them. The CDR3 is made up of 11 amino acids. Looked up from germline, CDR1 is DFQATT and CDR2 is SNEGSKA (reference sequence). The CDR3 reads CSASSNEKLFF. The CDR3 nucleotides are TGCAGTGCTAGCAGTAATGAAAAACTGTTTTTT.

The chain is built from TRBV19 and TRBJ1-3, with D possibly being TRBD1 (6 bases). V was trimmed by 7 bases and J by 0 bases, leaving 7 bases between them. Germline V gene data show CDR1 as LNHDA and CDR2 as SQIVND (reference sequence). This CDR3 is 13 amino acids long. CDR3 region: CASNRDSGNTIYF. CDR3 in DNA: TGTGCCAGTAACAGGGACTCTGGAAACACCATATATTTT.

In its sample, this clone was seen once. This rearrangement joins TRBV19 to TRBJ1-5; 8 bases line up with TRBD1. Trimming cost V 6 bases and J 4 bases; bases outside gene matches: 11. The V gene's germline CDR1 is LNHDA and CDR2 SQIVND (reference sequence). The CDR3 sequence is 16 residues long. DNA of the CDR3: TGTGCCAGTAGGGGAGGACAGGGCTTTTGGAATCAGCCCCAGCATTTT. It yields the protein CASRGGQGFWNQPQHF.

The gene calls are TRBV9 and TRBJ1-1; D might be TRBD1 (5 bases). The V end was cut by 3 bases, the J end by 0 bases, with 9 bases between. The CDR3 consists of 14 residues. Germline V gene data show CDR1 as SGDLS and CDR2 as YYNGEE. CDR3 residues: CASSEVTVNTEAFF. The CDR3 region has the DNA TGTGCCAGCAGCGAAGTGACAGTGAACACTGAAGCTTTCTTT.

This rearrangement joins TRBV27 to TRBJ1-2; possibly TRBD1 for D (5 bases). The CDR3 length is 15 residues. The germline V and J ends were trimmed by 1 base and 4 bases, with 13 bases remaining between them. Germline V CDR1 and CDR2: MNHEY, SMNVEV (reference sequence). The CDR3 region is CASSLLKGMTYGYTF. The CDR3 DNA follows: TGTGCCAGCAGTTTATTGAAGGGGATGACCTATGGCTACACCTTC.

The rearrangement joins TRBV11-1 to TRBJ1-3, with D unresolved. Germline loops: CDR1 SGHAT, CDR2 FQDESV (reference sequence). V lost 2 bases and J 0 bases, leaving 8 bases between the germline ends. CDR3 length: 15 residues. The CDR3 loop is CASSLQHLSGNTIYF. Here the CDR3 DNA reads TGTGCCAGCAGCTTACAACACCTCTCTGGAAACACCATATATTTT.

J is TRBJ2-5 and V is TRBV30; the D gene is possibly TRBD1 (5 bases). CDR1 is GTSNPN and CDR2 is SVGIG in the germline V gene (reference sequence). V lost 5 bases and J 1 base, leaving 5 bases between the germline ends. CDR3 length: 11 amino acids. The CDR3: CAWDSQETQYF. CDR3 sequence (DNA): TGTGCCTGGGACAGCCAAGAGACCCAGTACTTC.

The chain combines TRBV30 with TRBJ1-2, with TRBD1 as a possible D gene (6 bases). Germline V gene sequence: CDR1 GTSNPN, CDR2 SVGIG (reference sequence). The CDR3 totals 14 residues. Trimming stripped 1 base from V and 2 bases from J, with 11 bases between. CDR3 amino acids: CAWSGTVLNYGYTF. In nucleotides, the CDR3 is TGTGCCTGGAGTGGGACAGTACTAAACTATGGCTACACCTTC.

This clone appeared a few times. This sequence joins TRBV18 and TRBJ2-3, with 9 bases lining up with TRBD1. J gave up 1 base and V 0 bases, and 2 bases lay outside the gene matches. The CDR3 runs to 16 residues. Germline V gene sequence: CDR1 KGHSH, CDR2 LQKENI. The CDR3 coding sequence is TGTGCCAGCTCACCACCCCGGACAGGGGGCACAGATACGCAGTATTTT. Its protein product is CASSPPRTGGTDTQYF.

This chain uses TRBV5-4 with TRBJ1-4; tentatively, D is TRBD1 (5 bases). CDR1 and CDR2 (germline): SGHNT, YYREEE (reference sequence). The CDR3 is made up of 14 amino acids. Between the trimmed V and J ends, which lost 0 bases and 6 bases, there was a span of 9 bases. CDR3 residues: CASSLEGPYEKLFF. CDR3 DNA sequence: TGTGCCAGCAGCTTGGAGGGGCCTTATGAAAAACTGTTTTTT.

The V gene is TRBV7-3, the J gene TRBJ1-1; 9 nucleotides align to TRBD1. The CDR3 has 14 amino acids. CDR1 is SGHTA and CDR2 is FQGTGA in the germline V gene. V lost 5 bases and J lost 7; bases outside the gene matches: 8. The CDR3 DNA reads as TGTGCCAGCAGCACTGCTGGGACAGGGTATGAAGCTTTCTTT. Amino acid sequence: CASSTAGTGYEAFF.

This clone was counted only a few times. The V call is TRBV5-4, the J call TRBJ2-2; D might be TRBD1 (5 bases). This CDR3 is built from 16 residues. In germline, CDR1 is SGHNT, CDR2 YYREEE (reference sequence). Trimming removed 4 bases at V and 0 bases at J, with 13 bases between. The CDR3 coding sequence is TGTGCCAGCAGCCGCAATCAGGGCGCGAACACCGGGGAGCTGTTTTTT. The encoded protein is CASSRNQGANTGELFF.

The chain's CDR3 is CAITPKQGSGELFF. CDR3 in DNA: TGTGCCATCACCCCTAAGCAGGGATCCGGGGAGCTGTTTTTT. This sequence joins TRBV10-3 and TRBJ2-2; tentative D call: TRBD1 (5 bases). Deletions cut 7 bases from V and 6 bases from J, with 15 bases between. The CDR3 runs 14 residues. CDR1 and CDR2 from the germline V gene are ENHRY and SYGVKD.

This clone was picked up a small number of times. J is TRBJ1-1 and V is TRBV10-3; 7 bases match TRBD1. The CDR3 covers 14 residues. Germline V lookup: CDR1 ENHRY, CDR2 SYGVKD. With V trimmed by 6 bases and J by 4 bases, 8 bases remained unmatched. Written as DNA, the CDR3 is TGTGCCATCAGCGAAGGGGGCGCGGGCACTGAAGCTTTCTTT. This encodes CAISEGGAGTEAFF.